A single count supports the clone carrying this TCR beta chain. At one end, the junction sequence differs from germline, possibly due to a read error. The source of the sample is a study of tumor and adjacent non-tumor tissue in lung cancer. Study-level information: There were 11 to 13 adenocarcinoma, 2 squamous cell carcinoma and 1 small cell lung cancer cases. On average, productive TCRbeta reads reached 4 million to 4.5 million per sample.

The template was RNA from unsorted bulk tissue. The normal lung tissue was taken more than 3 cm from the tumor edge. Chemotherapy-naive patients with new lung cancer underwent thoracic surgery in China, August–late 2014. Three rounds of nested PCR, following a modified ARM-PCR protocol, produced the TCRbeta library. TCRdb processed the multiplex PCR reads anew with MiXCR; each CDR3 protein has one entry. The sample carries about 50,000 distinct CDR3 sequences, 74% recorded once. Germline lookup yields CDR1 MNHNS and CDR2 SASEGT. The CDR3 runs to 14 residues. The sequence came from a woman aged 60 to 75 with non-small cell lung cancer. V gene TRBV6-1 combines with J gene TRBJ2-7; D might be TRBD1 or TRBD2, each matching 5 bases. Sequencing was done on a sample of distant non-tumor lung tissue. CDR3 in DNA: TGTGCCAGTAGTGGGCAGGAGAGGGGACCCGAGCAGTACTTC. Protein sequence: CASSGQERGPEQYF.